This T cell receptor beta chain emerged from a study of post-analysis software for immune sequencing data (dated by TCRdb to the mid-2010s). Regarding the study in general: The recorded disease courses included relapsing-remitting, secondary progressive and progressive-relapsing multiple sclerosis, and some patients had no subtype annotation. The patient repertoires were set against ten to eleven previously published healthy control repertoires from donors whose ages ranged from roughly 6 to 25 years. A subset of samples was prepared in parallel using single-end sample barcoding, then pooled and co-amplified after Illumina adapter ligation. What the research found in general, with its limitations: Significantly lower normalized Chao1 diversity was found in multiple sclerosis patients than in controls, suggesting substantial peripheral T-cell clonal expansion. Strong co-clustering of samples prepared in the same batch was shown by direct clustering with F measure, prompting a batch-effect correction. The control group was slightly older than the multiple sclerosis patient group.

The library was built by means of PCR. The sample was run on an Illumina HiSeq 2500. To reduce PCR and sequencing biases, unique molecular identifiers were built into the TCR beta cDNA libraries. Per 1 to 10 million input T cells, some 500,000 cDNA molecules were obtained, such that each molecule approximated one T cell. Patient libraries were prepared and sequenced with the same protocol used for the earlier healthy control dataset. Within a given batch, samples were prepared together, multiplexed and sequenced on the same HiSeq lane. Under the source paper's analysis protocol: MIGEC was used to process the raw barcoded reads, and molecular identifier groups with only a single read were discarded before consensus assembly and CDR3 extraction. VDJtools was used for post-analysis of the clonotype tables, and diversity was normalized by down-sampling every dataset to the size of the smallest sample. To correct batch-related cross-sample contamination, repertoire overlap clustering matched CDR3 amino acid sequences but not nucleotide sequences. TCRdb ran its own pipeline on the public reads, namely fastp trimming at Q25 and MiXCR clone calling, and kept in-frame beta chains. Rows with one shared CDR3 protein collapse into an entry with the most common genes and DNA. The V and J calls reflect TCRdb's pipeline rather than the authors' work. This sample has about 770,000 distinct CDR3 sequences in its table, and roughly 46% of those were observed once. The ten largest account for 4.9% of the sample.

Points on this clonotype: Its recognized antigen is unknown. Base qualities are not provided; no much larger clone lies one nucleotide away.

To demonstrate the VDJtools post-analysis software, TCR beta repertoires were profiled from the peripheral blood of 10 to 15 young patients with multiple sclerosis. The patients with multiple sclerosis were children and adolescents between roughly 6 and 15 years of age. Sequencing input: blood. The origin of this receptor is a girl under 18 with multiple sclerosis.

The sequence in DNA is TGTGCCAGCAGTTCATATCGACTAGCGGAGGTTCAGTTCTTC. Its protein product is CASSSYRLAEVQFF. The sequence links TRBV12-3 or TRBV12-4 to TRBJ2-1, and TRBD2 matches 9 of the central bases. V is trimmed back by 4 bases and J by 13 bases, and the junction contains 11 bases that no gene match accounts for. Taken from cysteine to phenylalanine, the CDR3 has 14 residues. Only the CDR3 region is kept as DNA, spanning 42 bases read in frame from base 1.